The clone carrying this T cell receptor (beta chain) was detected only a few times. Germline V gives CDR1 SQVTM, CDR2 ANQGSEA. V was shortened by 2 bases and J by 6 bases, with 8 bases between the two germline ends. This CDR3 has 11 residues. TCRdb re-called the 5' RACE reads with MiXCR, one entry per CDR3 protein. The sample has about 560,000 distinct CDR3 sequences, less than 25% seen once; the top ten hold 7.5% to 9.5%. This sample was taken from a study of T-cell memory formation after mild COVID-19. This TCR came from an adult woman who had mild COVID-19 (a few samples of this study predate the infection). Cell type and time point are not known. Sample: PBMCs or a T cell subset sorted from them (not recorded which). The chain carries TRBV29-1 and TRBJ2-7; the D is unclear. CDR3 amino acids: CSVENSGEQYF. The CDR3, as DNA: TGCAGCGTTGAAAACAGTGGCGAGCAGTACTTC.